Listed below are T cell receptor beta chains from one sample, sequenced in a study of blood T cell repertoires in COVID-19. The table came from immunoSEQ multiplex PCR; TCRdb's copy has only in-frame clones and leaves some out. The sample consists of around 250,000 clones, 85% to 90% of them appearing once. Sequenced material: peripheral blood. These receptors originate from a man in his sixties with acute or convalescent COVID-19. The conserved cysteine and the conserved F or W are not part of the CDR3 here. The D gene is left open where the match is weak. Clone size is stated in some rows and not others, as once, few, many or a class when expanded.

v_gene	abundance	d_gene	CDR3aa
TRBV11-2	.	.	ASSLDPLGTDTQY
TRBV6-5	once	.	ASNFPVQGRGGYT
TRBV7-2	.	TRBD2	ASRRASGGAETQY
TRBV4-3	.	.	ASSRAGSLAKNIQY
TRBV7-8	.	TRBD2	ASSSPSGSSDTQY
TRBV19	.	.	ASSIQKNTEAF
TRBV9	.	.	ASSPRLEVLSEQY
TRBV6-5	.	.	ASSYQENQPQH
TRBV11-2	.	.	ASSLYTTGELF
TRBV30	.	TRBD1	AWLTGGGIGGYT
TRBV30	.	TRBD1	ACSLDRGETQY
TRBV30	few	.	AWRLPTNEKLF
TRBV7-2	.	TRBD2	ASSSLAGGIEQY
TRBV5-1	.	.	ASSLDGYTTSGNTIY
TRBV19	once	TRBD1	ASTDRGRVPRSTGELF
TRBV7-2	few	.	ASSVETGHLSYGYT
TRBV9	once	TRBD2	ASSDTSGRGVDEQF
TRBV28	.	TRBD1	ASSLYLQGVNQPQH
TRBV12-3/TRBV12-4	.	.	ASSLEGRGAF
TRBV11-2	.	.	ASSLDSRDTEAF
TRBV11-2	.	TRBD2	ASSSVAGSHEQF
TRBV5-1	.	.	ASSLGVNTGELF
TRBV27	once	.	ASSLRRQATTSTDTQY
TRBV3-1/TRBV3-2	.	.	ASSQGRTASGPQH
TRBV11-3	.	TRBD2	ASSLVGTSGRASYNEQF
TRBV5-1	few	.	ASSQNSRGYEQY
TRBV27	.	.	ASRRGGVETQY